A selection of T cell receptor beta chains follows, all from one sample in a study of CD8 T cells in ankylosing spondylitis. One entry per CDR3 protein results from TCRdb running MiXCR on the 5' RACE reads. Altogether a few hundred thousand distinct CDR3 sequences are present, roughly 10% being singletons, with the ten largest covering less than 25%. Sequenced sample: blood, either unsorted or a sorted T cell fraction (not recorded which). The receptor source for this set is a male donor with ankylosing spondylitis or in good health (not recorded which). CDR3s leave out the opening cysteine and the closing phenylalanine or tryptophan. D genes are given only for firm matches.

v_call,cdr3_length,j_call,d_call,cdr3_aa
TRBV3-1,11,TRBJ2-5,-,ASSQGAWETQY
TRBV20-1,13,TRBJ1-2,TRBD1,SAVDGDSLNYGYT
TRBV9,14,TRBJ2-3,-,ASSKAFQRGTDTQY
TRBV5-5,12,TRBJ2-4,-,ASSLAEELNIQY
TRBV15,13,TRBJ1-5,-,ATSRGDKQNQPQH
TRBV7-2,13,TRBJ1-5,-,ASSLGSGTLQPQH
TRBV28,12,TRBJ1-6,-,ASSGLLLNSPLH
TRBV7-3,12,TRBJ1-1,-,ASSVRAQNTEAF
TRBV2,11,TRBJ1-2,TRBD1,ASRRDRSSGYT
TRBV5-5,11,TRBJ1-1,-,ASSLEAGSEAF
TRBV14,11,TRBJ2-6,-,ASSHSGANVLT
TRBV3-1,12,TRBJ2-5,TRBD1,ASSQVGQGRTQY
TRBV5-1,13,TRBJ1-2,TRBD1,ASSWEDRSNYGYT
TRBV20-1,15,TRBJ2-2,TRBD2,SARPPSGGPNTGELF
TRBV12-3/TRBV12-4,11,TRBJ2-1,TRBD1,ASRGTGRDEQF
TRBV5-1,13,TRBJ1-1,-,ASSFGRGMNTEAF
TRBV5-1,14,TRBJ2-5,-,ASSLGLRTTQETQY
TRBV13,20,TRBJ1-5,-,ASSDSRQANKVKGSIRQPQH
TRBV12-3/TRBV12-4,12,TRBJ1-6,-,ASRTGTDNSPLH
TRBV27,12,TRBJ1-1,TRBD1,ASSLYRGNTEAF
TRBV12-3/TRBV12-4,12,TRBJ1-6,-,ASSPAAYNSPLH
TRBV12-3/TRBV12-4,12,TRBJ1-4,TRBD1,ASSRDRGDEKLF
TRBV4-2,14,TRBJ2-3,TRBD2,ASSQESGGRTDTQY
TRBV12-3/TRBV12-4,13,TRBJ2-2,-,ASSVQALNTGELF